This is a list of T cell receptor beta chains from one sample in a study of blood T cells in healthy people across ages. TCRdb re-called the 5' RACE reads with MiXCR, one entry per CDR3 protein. In the table there are about 1.4 million distinct CDR3 sequences, 59% of which are singletons. Sequenced: blood. These receptor sequences come from a man between 18 and 35 years old in good health. CDR3s include the opening cysteine and the closing phenylalanine or tryptophan. Fields, in order: clone size, CDR3 length, V gene, J gene, CDR3 protein. Rows give clone size only sometimes, using once, few, many, or a class for an expanded clone.

.	15	TRBV6-2/TRBV6-3	TRBJ2-7	CASSYKWDGDYEQYF
few	14	TRBV7-7	TRBJ2-1	CASSLVQGGNEQFF
.	16	TRBV7-2	TRBJ1-2	CASSLRSVGQGYGYTF
.	14	TRBV9	TRBJ2-7	CASSVGFTSYEQYF
.	13	TRBV20-1	TRBJ2-7	CSATGQNLYEQYF
.	15	TRBV7-9	TRBJ2-7	CASSGGPDRDYEQYF
.	12	TRBV13	TRBJ2-3	CASSSRVDTQYF
few	18	TRBV11-2	TRBJ2-1	CASSPPEGLAENWYEQFF
.	13	TRBV9	TRBJ2-5	CASSVGSRETQYF
.	14	TRBV29-1	TRBJ2-1	CSVEGGFNYNEQFF
.	12	TRBV6-1	TRBJ1-1	CAATRMFTEAFF
.	12	TRBV6-6	TRBJ2-7	CASSQTGSEQYF
few	14	TRBV29-1	TRBJ2-4	CSVEGRQGPNIQYF
.	14	TRBV7-2	TRBJ2-7	CASSSEGGPYEQYF
.	13	TRBV10-3	TRBJ2-5	CAINPGPQETQYF
.	12	TRBV7-2	TRBJ2-7	CASSSANYEQYF
.	16	TRBV6-5	TRBJ2-3	CASSYSGSGGADTQYF
few	14	TRBV7-8	TRBJ2-1	CASSVGTSGGEQFF
.	15	TRBV7-8	TRBJ2-1	CASSPASGRFYEQFF
many	15	TRBV29-1	TRBJ2-1	CSVEGVKASVNEQFF
.	15	TRBV5-4	TRBJ2-3	CASSLEGTSGTTQYF
.	15	TRBV18	TRBJ1-3	CASSPSGTPGNAIYF
few	15	TRBV12-3/TRBV12-4	TRBJ2-4	CASSSSSAGDLEQYF
.	15	TRBV12-5	TRBJ1-1	CASGTPWGAVTEAFF
.	13	TRBV30	TRBJ1-4	CAWRGQGAGKLFF
.	16	TRBV4-1	TRBJ2-1	CASSQDRRRVPREQFF
.	16	TRBV6-2/TRBV6-3	TRBJ1-6	CASKKRALTDDSPLHF
few	14	TRBV28	TRBJ2-7	CASSNTGSNGEQYF
.	16	TRBV4-2	TRBJ2-3	CASSQPQETYTDTQYF
.	15	TRBV7-6	TRBJ2-7	CASSLAQGEAYEQYF
.	13	TRBV4-1	TRBJ1-6	CAGSQAEISPLHF
few	14	TRBV10-3	TRBJ2-3	CAISPTSEIDTQYF
.	13	TRBV10-1	TRBJ2-1	CASSESPRHEQFF
.	14	TRBV5-1	TRBJ1-2	CASSAGQTRGGYTF
.	11	TRBV29-1	TRBJ2-5	CSVEGGLEQYF
.	16	TRBV27	TRBJ2-7	CASSATMGLRSYEQYF
.	14	TRBV4-3	.	CASSWQLLQETQYF
.	14	TRBV7-9	TRBJ2-7	CASSLLREGYEQYF
.	15	TRBV27	TRBJ2-1	CASSLYRGGYDEQFF
.	16	TRBV18	TRBJ1-4	CASSPGSLATNEKLFF
few	15	TRBV6-5	TRBJ1-4	CASSFQSRGNEKLFF
.	14	TRBV6-6	TRBJ2-7	CASRGPGQGHEQYF
few	15	TRBV5-1	TRBJ2-7	CASSFGRDGAYEQYF
few	18	TRBV20-1	.	CSARDPRLDGGSYNEQYF
few	16	TRBV6-5	TRBJ1-6	CASRFGRRLYNSPLHF
.	15	TRBV5-1	TRBJ1-2	CASSPGQGPVYGYTF
.	12	TRBV27	TRBJ2-7	CASSSFPYEQYF
.	15	TRBV2	TRBJ2-3	CASSVGSGSTDTQYF
.	11	TRBV7-9	TRBJ2-5	CASSLSESQYF